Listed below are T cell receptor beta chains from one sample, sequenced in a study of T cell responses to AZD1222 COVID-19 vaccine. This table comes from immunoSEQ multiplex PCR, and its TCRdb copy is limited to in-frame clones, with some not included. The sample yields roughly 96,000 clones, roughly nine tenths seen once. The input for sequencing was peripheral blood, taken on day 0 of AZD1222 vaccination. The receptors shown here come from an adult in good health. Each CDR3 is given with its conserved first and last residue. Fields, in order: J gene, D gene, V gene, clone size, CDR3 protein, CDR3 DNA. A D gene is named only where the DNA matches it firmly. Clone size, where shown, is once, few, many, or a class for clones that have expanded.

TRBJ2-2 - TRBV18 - CASSPHPPNTGELFF TGTGCCAGCTCACCACACCCCCCGAACACCGGGGAGCTGTTTTTT
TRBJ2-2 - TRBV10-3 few CAISDGGLWTGELFF TGTGCCATCAGTGATGGCGGGCTTTGGACCGGGGAGCTGTTTTTT
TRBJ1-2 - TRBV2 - CASSGGAGYTF TGTGCCAGCAGTGGTGGAGCTGGCTACACCTTC
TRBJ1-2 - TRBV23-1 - CASSQSWWRDCYGYTF TGCGCCAGCAGTCAATCGTGGTGGAGGGACTGCTATGGCTACACCTTC
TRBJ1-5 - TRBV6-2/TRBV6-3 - CASSLADGFQPQHF TGTGCCAGCAGCTTAGCCGACGGGTTTCAGCCCCAGCATTTT
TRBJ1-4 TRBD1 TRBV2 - CASSVDRVEKLFF TGTGCCAGCAGCGTAGACAGGGTTGAAAAACTGTTTTTT
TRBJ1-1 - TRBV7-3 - CASSFQGGDTEAFF TGTGCCAGCAGCTTCCAAGGGGGGGACACTGAAGCTTTCTTT
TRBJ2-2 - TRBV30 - CAWRADSSTGELFF TGTGCCTGGAGGGCCGATTCCTCCACCGGGGAGCTGTTTTTT
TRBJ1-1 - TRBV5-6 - CASSLRQASNTEAFF TGTGCCAGCAGCTTGAGACAGGCTTCGAACACTGAAGCTTTCTTT
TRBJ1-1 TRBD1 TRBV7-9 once CASSLMGTANTEAFF TGTGCCAGCAGCTTAATGGGGACAGCGAACACTGAAGCTTTCTTT
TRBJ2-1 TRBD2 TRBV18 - CASSPIAGGPSSYNEQFF TGTGCCAGCTCACCTATAGCGGGGGGGCCTAGCTCCTACAATGAGCAGTTCTTC
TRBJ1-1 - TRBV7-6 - CASSLVVGLNTEAFF TGTGCCAGCAGCTTAGTAGTGGGATTGAACACTGAAGCTTTCTTT
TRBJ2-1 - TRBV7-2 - CASSFDGYNEQFF TGTGCCAGCAGCTTCGACGGCTACAATGAGCAGTTCTTC
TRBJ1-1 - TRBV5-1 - CASRGLRDTEAFF TGCGCCAGCAGGGGGTTGAGGGACACTGAAGCTTTCTTT
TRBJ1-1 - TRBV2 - CASLGIRGTEAFF TGTGCCAGCTTGGGTATTCGCGGGACTGAAGCTTTCTTT
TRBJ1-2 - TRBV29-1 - CSALQGDGYTF TGCAGCGCCCTGCAAGGGGATGGCTACACCTTC
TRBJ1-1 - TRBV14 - CASSPRGGNTEAFF TGTGCCAGCAGCCCCCGGGGGGGGAACACTGAAGCTTTCTTT
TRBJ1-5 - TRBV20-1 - CSASSYAGNQPQHF TGCAGTGCTAGTAGTTACGCGGGCAATCAGCCCCAGCATTTT
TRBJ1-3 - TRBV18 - CASSPTMLRDTIYF TGTGCCAGCTCACCAACGATGCTTCGAGACACCATATATTTT
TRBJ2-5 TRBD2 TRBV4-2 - CASSQGDGGRETQYF TGTGCCAGCAGCCAAGGCGACGGGGGGAGGGAGACCCAGTACTTC
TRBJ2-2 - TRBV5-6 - CASSIAGRGTGELFF TGTGCCAGCAGCATAGCCGGCCGGGGGACCGGGGAGCTGTTTTTT
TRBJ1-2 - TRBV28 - CASSEGNYGYTF TGTGCCAGCAGCGAGGGTAACTATGGCTACACCTTC